The sequence of this TCR beta chain was determined in a study of T cells in localized non-small cell lung cancer. Study-wide findings and caveats: Adjacent uninvolved lung tissue had the highest T cell clonality, exceeding tumor.

Germline CDR1 reads SGHAT; CDR2 reads FQNNGV. J was trimmed by 2 bases and V by 2 bases; bases with no gene match: 2. The CDR3 is 16 amino acids. As concerns this clone: The antigen is undetermined.

This table comes from immunoSEQ multiplex PCR, and its TCRdb copy is limited to in-frame clones, with some not included. Counted here are 15,000 to 17,000 clones, approximately 87% occurring once; the ten biggest clones make up 27%. The material was peripheral blood mononuclear cells, obtained before any cancer treatment. The TCR was taken from a male donor at least 60 years old with stage II lung adenocarcinoma. The chain uses TRBV11-2 and TRBJ2-1, with TRBD2 identical over 11 bases. This CDR3 reads CASSLIAGGPYNEQFF. The CDR3 DNA is TGTGCCAGCAGCTTAATAGCGGGAGGGCCCTACAATGAGCAGTTCTTC.